This TCR beta chain comes out of a study of cytomegalovirus exposure and HLA in healthy donors. Whole-study findings and limits: For most TCR beta V segments, an earlier analysis put the productive rate at about 87% or about 30% of the time.

About this clone: What it binds is unknown.

This CDR3 is 18 amino acids long. Per germline, CDR1 SGDLS and CDR2 YYNGEE. With 4 bases removed from V and 3 bases from J, the gap between germline ends came to 22 bases. In the PCR, 60 Vbeta and 13 Jbeta primers were used. Sequencing was performed with immunoSEQ multiplex PCR; in TCRdb, only in-frame clones are kept and a portion is missing. The sample holds hundreds of thousands of clones, about 81% seen once. The sequenced material came from PBMCs. V and J are TRBV9 and TRBJ2-2; tentatively, D is TRBD2 (5 bases). The clonotype comes from a man in his forties or fifties in good health and CMV-seropositive. The DNA of the CDR3 is TGTGCCAGCAGCAAGGAGCCGGGATCTAGCCTATACACCGGGGAGCTGTTTTTT. This sequence encodes CASSKEPGSSLYTGELFF.